Listed below are T cell receptor beta chains from one sample, sequenced in a study of blood T cell repertoires in COVID-19. Some clones are missing from TCRdb's copy, which holds only in-frame ones; the method was immunoSEQ multiplex PCR. Of a few hundred thousand clones listed, 80% to 90% are singletons. The sequencing input was peripheral blood. Every receptor here comes from a man between 50 and 59 years old with active or convalescent COVID-19. The CDR3 runs from the conserved cysteine through the conserved F or W. The D gene is left open where the match is weak. Clone size, where shown, is once, few, many, or a class for clones that have expanded.

CASSVGQGILLNTEAFF	TGTGCCAGTAGTGTGGGACAGGGGATTCTCCTGAACACTGAAGCTTTCTTT	TRBJ1-1	NA	TRBV19	TRBD1
CASSLTSILTDTQYF	TGTGCCAGCAGTCTAACTAGCATACTCACAGATACGCAGTATTTT	TRBJ2-3	NA	TRBV6-5	NA
CASSQSAGRSDLNQPQHF	TGCGCCAGCAGTCAATCAGCGGGACGGTCCGACTTAAATCAGCCCCAGCATTTT	TRBJ1-5	NA	TRBV23-1	NA
CASSLYGTRDQPQHF	TGTGCCAGCAGCTTATACGGGACACGTGATCAGCCCCAGCATTTT	TRBJ1-5	NA	TRBV7-2	NA
CASSLGAGAMTYGYTF	TGTGCCAGCAGCTTGGGAGCAGGGGCGATGACCTATGGCTACACCTTC	TRBJ1-2	once	TRBV5-6	NA
CASSSETGGYWINQPQHF	TGTGCCAGCAGCTCCGAGACAGGGGGCTATTGGATAAATCAGCCCCAGCATTTT	TRBJ1-5	NA	TRBV5-8	TRBD1
CAWSVGPPQDEQFF	TGTGCCTGGAGTGTTGGTCCTCCCCAGGATGAGCAGTTCTTC	TRBJ2-1	NA	TRBV30	NA
CASSLAGQRNEKLFF	TGTGCCAGCAGCTTAGCGGGACAGCGAAATGAAAAACTGTTTTTT	TRBJ1-4	NA	TRBV7-9	TRBD1
CASSLGGQGGETQYF	TGTGCCAGCAGCTTAGGGGGACAGGGAGGCGAGACCCAGTACTTC	TRBJ2-5	NA	TRBV7-9	TRBD1
CASSLVYGNTGELFF	TGTGCCAGCAGCTTAGTTTACGGGAACACCGGGGAGCTGTTTTTT	TRBJ2-2	few	TRBV11-2	NA
CASSALAGGNIQYF	TGTGCCAGCAGCGCCCTCGCAGGGGGGAACATTCAGTACTTC	TRBJ2-4	NA	TRBV11-2	NA
CASSPGTMNTEAFF	TGTGCCAGCTCACCCGGGACAATGAACACTGAAGCTTTCTTT	TRBJ1-1	NA	TRBV18	NA